A single sample is the source of the 4 T cell receptor beta chains below, sequenced in a study of T cell responses to AZD1222 COVID-19 vaccine. The repertoire was sequenced with immunoSEQ multiplex PCR; TCRdb's copy has only in-frame clones and lacks some. The sample has roughly 120,000 clones; about 86% are singletons. The input for sequencing was peripheral blood, taken on day 0 of AZD1222 vaccination. The receptors were sampled from an adult in good health.

This chain connects TRBV7-9 to TRBJ1-1; TRBD1 matches 8 bases. The length of the CDR3 is 15 residues. The germline V gene encodes CDR1 SEHNR and CDR2 FQNEAQ (reference sequence). The V gene end was trimmed by 5 bases and the J gene end by 7 bases; junction bases not matched to a gene: 12. In nucleotides, the CDR3 is TGTGCCAGCAGCAAATGGACAGGGTTCGGCAGTGAAGCTTTCTTT. Translating it yields CASSKWTGFGSEAFF. The whole variable domain, filled in from reference TRBV7-9 and TRBJ1-1, reads DTGVSQNPRHKITKRGQNVTFRCDPISEHNRLYWYRQTLGQGPEFLTYFQNEAQLEKSRLLSDRFSAERPKGSFSTLEIQRTEQGDSAMYLCASSKWTGFGSEAFFGQGTRLTVV.

V is TRBV7-2 and J is TRBJ2-5; a weak D match, TRBD1 (5 bases). The CDR3 sequence is 16 residues long. Germline assignment: CDR1 SGHTA and CDR2 FQGNSA. Trimming shortened V by 5 bases and J by 0 bases, and 16 bases separated the two germline ends. The DNA of the CDR3 is TGTGCCAGCAGCAACCGCCTGACAGCGTACCAAGAGACCCAGTACTTC. It translates to CASSNRLTAYQETQYF.

The gene calls are TRBV5-1 and TRBJ2-2; 7 nucleotides match TRBD1. This CDR3 has 14 residues. The V gene end was trimmed by 3 bases and the J gene end by 5 bases; junction bases not matched to a gene: 4. Germline CDR1 and CDR2: SGHRS and YFSETQ. CDR3 bases: TGCGCCAGCAGCTCGACAGGGTTTACCGGGGAGCTGTTTTTT. Its translation: CASSSTGFTGELFF.

The chain carries TRBV7-2 and TRBJ2-2; D may be TRBD1 or TRBD2 (7 bases each). Trimming stripped 0 bases from V and 5 bases from J, with 13 bases between. The CDR3 runs to 16 residues. Germline CDR1 is SGHTA and CDR2 is FQGNSA. Here the CDR3 reads CASSLATGRGTGELFF. CDR3 nucleotide sequence: TGTGCCAGCAGCTTAGCGACAGGGAGGGGAACCGGGGAGCTGTTTTTT.